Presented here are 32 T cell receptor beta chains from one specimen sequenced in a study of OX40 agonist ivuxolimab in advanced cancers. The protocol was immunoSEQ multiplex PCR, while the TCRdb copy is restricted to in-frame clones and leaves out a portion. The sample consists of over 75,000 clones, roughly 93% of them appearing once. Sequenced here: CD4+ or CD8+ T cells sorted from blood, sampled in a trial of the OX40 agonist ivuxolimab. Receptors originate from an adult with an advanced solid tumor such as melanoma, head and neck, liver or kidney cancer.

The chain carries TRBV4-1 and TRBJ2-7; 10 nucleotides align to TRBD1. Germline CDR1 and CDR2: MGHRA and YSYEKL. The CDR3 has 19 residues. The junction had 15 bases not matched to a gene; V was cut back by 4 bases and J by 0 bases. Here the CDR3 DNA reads TGCGCCAGCAGCCCTACACGGGACAGGGGACGAAAGAGCTCCTACGAGCAGTACTTC. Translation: CASSPTRDRGRKSSYEQYF.

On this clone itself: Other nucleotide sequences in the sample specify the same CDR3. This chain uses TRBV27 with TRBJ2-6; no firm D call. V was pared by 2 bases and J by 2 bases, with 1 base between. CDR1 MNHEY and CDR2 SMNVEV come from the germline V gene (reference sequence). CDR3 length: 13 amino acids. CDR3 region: CASSLAGANVLTF. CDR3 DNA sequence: TGTGCCAGCAGTTTAGCTGGGGCCAACGTCCTGACTTTC.

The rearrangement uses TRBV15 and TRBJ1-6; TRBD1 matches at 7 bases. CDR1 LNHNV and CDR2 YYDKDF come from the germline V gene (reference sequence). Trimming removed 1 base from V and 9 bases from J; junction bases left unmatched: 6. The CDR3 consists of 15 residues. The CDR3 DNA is TGTGCCACCAGCAGAGGAGACAGGGCGGGTTCACCCCTCCACTTT. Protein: CATSRGDRAGSPLHF.

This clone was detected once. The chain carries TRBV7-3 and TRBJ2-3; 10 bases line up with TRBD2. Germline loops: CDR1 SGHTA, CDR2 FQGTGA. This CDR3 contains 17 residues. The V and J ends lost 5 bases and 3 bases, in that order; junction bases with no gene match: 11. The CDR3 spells CASSADRGGLATDTQYF. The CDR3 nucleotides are TGTGCCAGCAGCGCCGATAGGGGGGGACTAGCGACAGATACGCAGTATTTT.

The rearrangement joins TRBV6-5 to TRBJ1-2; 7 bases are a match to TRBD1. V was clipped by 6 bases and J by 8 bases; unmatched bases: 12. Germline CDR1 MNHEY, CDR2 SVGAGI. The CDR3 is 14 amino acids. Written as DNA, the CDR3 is TGTGCCAGCAGGGAACCCTACAGGGGAAAAGGCTACACCTTC. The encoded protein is CASREPYRGKGYTF.

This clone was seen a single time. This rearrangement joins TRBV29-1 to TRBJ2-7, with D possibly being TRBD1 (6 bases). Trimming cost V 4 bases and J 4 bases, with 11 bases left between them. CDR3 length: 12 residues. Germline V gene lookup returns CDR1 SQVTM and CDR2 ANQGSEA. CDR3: CSVAGTRYEQYF. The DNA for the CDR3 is TGCAGCGTTGCCGGGACACGATACGAGCAGTACTTC.

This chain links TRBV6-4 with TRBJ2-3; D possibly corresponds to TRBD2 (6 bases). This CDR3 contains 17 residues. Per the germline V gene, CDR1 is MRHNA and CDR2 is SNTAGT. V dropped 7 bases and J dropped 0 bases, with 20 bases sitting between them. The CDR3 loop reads CASIQVVGTCSTDTQYF. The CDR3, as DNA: TGTGCCAGCATCCAGGTAGTGGGGACTTGCAGCACAGATACGCAGTATTTT.

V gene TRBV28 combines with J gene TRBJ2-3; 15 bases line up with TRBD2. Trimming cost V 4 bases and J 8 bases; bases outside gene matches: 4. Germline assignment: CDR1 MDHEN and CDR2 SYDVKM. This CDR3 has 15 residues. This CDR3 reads CASSSGTSGGSTQYF. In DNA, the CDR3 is TGTGCCAGCAGTTCCGGGACTAGCGGGGGGAGTACGCAGTATTTT.

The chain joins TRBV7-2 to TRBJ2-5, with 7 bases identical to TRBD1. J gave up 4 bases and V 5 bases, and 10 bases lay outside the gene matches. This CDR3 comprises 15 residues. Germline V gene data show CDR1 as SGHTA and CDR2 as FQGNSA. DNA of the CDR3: TGTGCCAGCAGCCCGACAGGGATAATAGGAGAGACCCAGTACTTC. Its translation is CASSPTGIIGETQYF.

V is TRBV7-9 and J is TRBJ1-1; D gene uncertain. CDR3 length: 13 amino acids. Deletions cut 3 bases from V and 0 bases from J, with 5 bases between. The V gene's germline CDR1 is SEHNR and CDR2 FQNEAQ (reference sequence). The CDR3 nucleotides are TGTGCCAGCAGCTTTCAATTGAACACTGAAGCTTTCTTT. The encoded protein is CASSFQLNTEAFF. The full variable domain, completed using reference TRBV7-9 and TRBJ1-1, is DTGVSQNPRHKITKRGQNVTFRCDPISEHNRLYWYRQTLGQGPEFLTYFQNEAQLEKSRLLSDRFSAERPKGSFSTLEIQRTEQGDSAMYLCASSFQLNTEAFFGQGTRLTVV.

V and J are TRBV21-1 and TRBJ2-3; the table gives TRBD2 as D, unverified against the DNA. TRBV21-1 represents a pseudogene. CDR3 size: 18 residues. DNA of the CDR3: TGTGCCAGCAGCTCCCGAGGGTCGGGGATGTGGGGCACAGATACGCAGTATTTT. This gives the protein CASSSRGSGMWGTDTQYF.

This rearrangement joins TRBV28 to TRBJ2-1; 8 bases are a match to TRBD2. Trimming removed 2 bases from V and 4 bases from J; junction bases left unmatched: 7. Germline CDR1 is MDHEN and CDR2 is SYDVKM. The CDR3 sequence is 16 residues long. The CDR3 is CASSLELAAVYNEQFF. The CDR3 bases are TGTGCCAGCAGTTTAGAACTAGCGGCAGTTTACAATGAGCAGTTCTTC.

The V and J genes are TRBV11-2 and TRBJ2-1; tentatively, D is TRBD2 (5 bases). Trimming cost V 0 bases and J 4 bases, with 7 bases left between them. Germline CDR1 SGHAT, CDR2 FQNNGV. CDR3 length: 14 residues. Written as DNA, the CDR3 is TGTGCCAGCAGCTTAGATACGGGATACAATGAGCAGTTCTTC. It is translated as CASSLDTGYNEQFF.

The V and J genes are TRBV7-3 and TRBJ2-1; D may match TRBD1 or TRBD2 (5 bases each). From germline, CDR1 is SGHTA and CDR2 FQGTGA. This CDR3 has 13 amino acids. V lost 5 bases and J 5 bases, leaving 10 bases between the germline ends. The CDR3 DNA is TGTGCCAGCAGCAGGGACCGAAACAATGAGCAGTTCTTC. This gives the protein CASSRDRNNEQFF.

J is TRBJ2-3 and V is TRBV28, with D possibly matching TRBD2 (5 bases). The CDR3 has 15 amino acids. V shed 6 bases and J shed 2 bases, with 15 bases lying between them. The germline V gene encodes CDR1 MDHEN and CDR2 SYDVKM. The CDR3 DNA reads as TGTGCCAGCAGGGCATCTTGGAGGTCCACAGATACGCAGTATTTT. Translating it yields CASRASWRSTDTQYF. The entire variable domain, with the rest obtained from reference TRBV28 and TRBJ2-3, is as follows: DVKVTQSSRYLVKRTGEKVFLECVQDMDHENMFWYRQDPGLGLRLIYFSYDVKMKEKGDIPEGYSVSREKKERFSLILESASTNQTSMYLCASRASWRSTDTQYFGPGTRLTVL.

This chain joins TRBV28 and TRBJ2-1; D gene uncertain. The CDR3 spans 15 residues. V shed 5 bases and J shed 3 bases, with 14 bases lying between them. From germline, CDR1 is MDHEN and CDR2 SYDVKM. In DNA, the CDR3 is TGTGCCAGCAGTCCAACCTCGGGCCTCTACAATGAGCAGTTCTTC. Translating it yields CASSPTSGLYNEQFF. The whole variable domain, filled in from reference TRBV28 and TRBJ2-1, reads DVKVTQSSRYLVKRTGEKVFLECVQDMDHENMFWYRQDPGLGLRLIYFSYDVKMKEKGDIPEGYSVSREKKERFSLILESASTNQTSMYLCASSPTSGLYNEQFFGPGTRLTVL.

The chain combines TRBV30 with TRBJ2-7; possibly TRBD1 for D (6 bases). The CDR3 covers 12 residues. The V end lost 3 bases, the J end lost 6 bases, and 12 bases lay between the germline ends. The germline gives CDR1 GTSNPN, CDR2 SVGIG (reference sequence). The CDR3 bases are TGTGCCTGGAGCCGTACAGGGATCGAGCAGTACTTC. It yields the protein CAWSRTGIEQYF.

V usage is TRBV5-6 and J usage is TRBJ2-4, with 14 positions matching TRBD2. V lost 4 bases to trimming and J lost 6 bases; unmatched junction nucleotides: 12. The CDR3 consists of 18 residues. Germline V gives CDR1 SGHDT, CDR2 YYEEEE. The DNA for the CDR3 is TGTGCCAGCAGCACGGGACTAGCGGGAGTAGGGGCTTTAAACATTCAGTACTTC. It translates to CASSTGLAGVGALNIQYF.

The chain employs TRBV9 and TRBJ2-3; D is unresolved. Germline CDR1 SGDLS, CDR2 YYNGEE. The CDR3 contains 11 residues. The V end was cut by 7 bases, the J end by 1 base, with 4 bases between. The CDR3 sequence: CASGRTDTQYF. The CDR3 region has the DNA TGTGCCAGCGGACGCACAGATACGCAGTATTTT.

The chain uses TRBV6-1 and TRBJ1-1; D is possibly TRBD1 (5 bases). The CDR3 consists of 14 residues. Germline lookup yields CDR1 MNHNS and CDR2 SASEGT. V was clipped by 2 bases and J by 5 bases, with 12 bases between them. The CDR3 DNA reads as TGTGCCAGCAGTGAATACGGGACGGCGACTGAAGCTTTCTTT. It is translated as CASSEYGTATEAFF.

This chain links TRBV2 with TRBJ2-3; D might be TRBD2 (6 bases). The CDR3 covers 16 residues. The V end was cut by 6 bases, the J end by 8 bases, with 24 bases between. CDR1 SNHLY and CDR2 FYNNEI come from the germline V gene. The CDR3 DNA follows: TGTGCCAGCAGCCGACTCGGACGGGAGCAAGGAGGTACGCAGTATTTT. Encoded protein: CASSRLGREQGGTQYF. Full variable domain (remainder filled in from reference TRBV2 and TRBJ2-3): EPEVTQTPSHQVTQMGQEVILRCVPISNHLYFYWYRQILGQKVEFLVSFYNNEISEKSEIFDDQFSVERPDGSNFTLKIRSTKLEDSAMYFCASSRLGREQGGTQYFGPGTRLTVL.

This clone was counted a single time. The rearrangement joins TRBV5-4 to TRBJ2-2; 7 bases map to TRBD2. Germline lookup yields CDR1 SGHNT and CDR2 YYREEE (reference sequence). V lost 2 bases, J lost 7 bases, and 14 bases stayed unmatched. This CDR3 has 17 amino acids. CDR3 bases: TGTGCCAGCAGCTTATACAAGACTGGCGGGAGTAGCGGGGAGCTGTTTTTT. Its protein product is CASSLYKTGGSSGELFF.

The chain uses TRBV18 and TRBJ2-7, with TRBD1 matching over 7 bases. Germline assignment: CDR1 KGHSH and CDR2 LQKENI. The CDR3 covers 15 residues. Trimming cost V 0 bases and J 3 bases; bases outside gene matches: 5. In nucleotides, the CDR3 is TGTGCCAGCTCACCACCCGAGACAGGGAACTACGAGCAGTACTTC. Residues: CASSPPETGNYEQYF.

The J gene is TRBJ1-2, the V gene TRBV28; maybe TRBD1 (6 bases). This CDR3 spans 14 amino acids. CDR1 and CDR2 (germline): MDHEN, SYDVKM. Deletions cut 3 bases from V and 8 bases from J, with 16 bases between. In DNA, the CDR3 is TGTGCCAGCAGTTTTAAGATAGGGGGAGGGGGCTACACCTTC. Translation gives CASSFKIGGGGYTF.

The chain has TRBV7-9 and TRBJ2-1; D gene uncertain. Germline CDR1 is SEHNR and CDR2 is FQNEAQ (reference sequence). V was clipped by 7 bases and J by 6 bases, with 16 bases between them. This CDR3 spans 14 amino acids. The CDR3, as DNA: TGTGCCAGCACCGCTTCCCCCCTTGGCAATGAGCAGTTCTTC. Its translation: CASTASPLGNEQFF.

CDR3 amino acids: CASSQQPLVGGGYTF. The CDR3, as DNA: TGTGCCAGCAGTCAACAACCGCTAGTGGGCGGTGGCTACACCTTC. The chain carries TRBV28 and TRBJ1-2, with D unclear. The germline CDR1 and CDR2 sequences are MDHEN and SYDVKM. With 5 bases removed from V and 7 bases from J, the gap between germline ends came to 20 bases. The CDR3 totals 15 residues.

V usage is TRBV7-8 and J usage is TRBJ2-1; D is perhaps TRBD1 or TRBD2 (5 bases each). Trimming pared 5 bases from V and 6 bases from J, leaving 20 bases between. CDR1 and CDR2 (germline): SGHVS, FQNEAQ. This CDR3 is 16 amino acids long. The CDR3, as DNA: TGTGCCAGCAGCCGCGGAAGTACCCCGGGGACCAATGAGCAGTTCTTC. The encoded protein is CASSRGSTPGTNEQFF.

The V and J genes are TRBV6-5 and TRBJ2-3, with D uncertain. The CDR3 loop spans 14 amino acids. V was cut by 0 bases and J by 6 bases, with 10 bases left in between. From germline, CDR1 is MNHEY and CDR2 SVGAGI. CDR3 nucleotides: TGTGCCAGCAGTTACTCGCGCCAAAGGGATACGCAGTATTTT. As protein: CASSYSRQRDTQYF.

The CDR3 loop reads CASSLVPGALTGELFF. For the CDR3, the DNA is TGTGCCAGCAGCTTAGTCCCGGGGGCTCTCACCGGGGAGCTGTTTTTT. V gene TRBV7-2 combines with J gene TRBJ2-2; possibly TRBD1 or TRBD2 for D (6 bases each). V was shortened by 1 base and J by 4 bases, with 13 bases between the two germline ends. Germline loops: CDR1 SGHTA, CDR2 FQGNSA. The CDR3 is 16 amino acids.

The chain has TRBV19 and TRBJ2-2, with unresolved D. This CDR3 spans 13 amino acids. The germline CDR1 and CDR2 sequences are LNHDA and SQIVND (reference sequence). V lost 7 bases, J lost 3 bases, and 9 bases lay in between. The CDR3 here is CASTVADTGELFF. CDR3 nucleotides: TGTGCCAGTACCGTGGCAGACACCGGGGAGCTGTTTTTT. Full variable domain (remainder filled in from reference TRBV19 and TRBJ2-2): DGGITQSPKYLFRKEGQNVTLSCEQNLNHDAMYWYRQDPGQGLRLIYYSQIVNDFQKGDIAEGYSVSREKKESFPLTVTSAQKNPTAFYLCASTVADTGELFFGEGSRLTVL.

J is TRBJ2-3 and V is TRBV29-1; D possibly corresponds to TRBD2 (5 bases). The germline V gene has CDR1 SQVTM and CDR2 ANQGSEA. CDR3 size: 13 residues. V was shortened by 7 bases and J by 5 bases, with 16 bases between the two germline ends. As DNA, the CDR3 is TGCAGCGCCGAGTTAGGTGGGAGAGATACGCAGTATTTT. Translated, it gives CSAELGGRDTQYF.

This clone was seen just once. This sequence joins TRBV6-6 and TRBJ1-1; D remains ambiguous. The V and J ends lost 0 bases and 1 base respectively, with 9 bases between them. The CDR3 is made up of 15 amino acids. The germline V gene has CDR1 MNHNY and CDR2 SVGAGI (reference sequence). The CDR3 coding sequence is TGTGCCAGCAGTTACTCGCAGGCCCCGAACACTGAAGCTTTCTTT. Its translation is CASSYSQAPNTEAFF.